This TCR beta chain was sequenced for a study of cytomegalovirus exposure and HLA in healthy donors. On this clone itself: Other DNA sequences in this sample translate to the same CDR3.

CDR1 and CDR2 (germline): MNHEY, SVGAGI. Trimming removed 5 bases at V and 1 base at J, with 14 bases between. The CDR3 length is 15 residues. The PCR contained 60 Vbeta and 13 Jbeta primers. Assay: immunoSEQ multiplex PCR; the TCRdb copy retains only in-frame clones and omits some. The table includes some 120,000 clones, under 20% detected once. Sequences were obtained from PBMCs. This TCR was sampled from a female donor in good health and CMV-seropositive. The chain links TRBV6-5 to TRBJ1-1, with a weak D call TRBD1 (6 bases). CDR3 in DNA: TGTGCCAGCAGTGACTGGACAGCCAGGAACACTGAAGCTTTCTTT. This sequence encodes CASSDWTARNTEAFF.